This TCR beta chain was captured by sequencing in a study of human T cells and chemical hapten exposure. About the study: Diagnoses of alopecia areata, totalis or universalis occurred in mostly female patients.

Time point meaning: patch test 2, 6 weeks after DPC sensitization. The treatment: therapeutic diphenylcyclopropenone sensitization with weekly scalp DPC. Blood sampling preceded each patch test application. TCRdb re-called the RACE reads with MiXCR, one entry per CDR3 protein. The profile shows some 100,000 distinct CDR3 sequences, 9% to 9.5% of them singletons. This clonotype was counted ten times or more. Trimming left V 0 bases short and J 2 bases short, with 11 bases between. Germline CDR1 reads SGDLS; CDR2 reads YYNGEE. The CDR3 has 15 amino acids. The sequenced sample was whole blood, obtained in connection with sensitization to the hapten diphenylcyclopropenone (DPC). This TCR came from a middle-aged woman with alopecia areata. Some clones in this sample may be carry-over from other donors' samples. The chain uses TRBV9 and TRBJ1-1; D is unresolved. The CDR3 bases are TGTGCCAGCAGCGTAGGATATACAGTAAACACTGAAGCTTTCTTT. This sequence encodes CASSVGYTVNTEAFF.